A selection of T cell receptor beta chains follows, all from one sample in a study of cytomegalovirus exposure and HLA in healthy donors. Profiled with immunoSEQ multiplex PCR; TCRdb holds only in-frame clones, not every one. Of around 300,000 clones in the sample, roughly 88% are singletons; the top ten hold roughly 0.96%. Sample: PBMCs. Every receptor here comes from a man between 25 and 39 years old in good health and CMV-seronegative. The CDR3 runs from the conserved cysteine through the conserved F or W. D genes are given only for firm matches. Not all rows give a size; the values are once, few, many and, for expanded clones, a class.

j_call: TRBJ1-2
clone_size: -
v_call: TRBV7-9
d_call: TRBD1
cdr3_aa: CASSLRWGGDRGDRATF
cdr3_nt: TGTGCCAGCAGCCTACGGTGGGGTGGGGACAGGGGAGATCGGGCGACCTTC

j_call: TRBJ1-1
clone_size: -
v_call: TRBV6-5
d_call: -
cdr3_aa: CASSYSGQMNTEAFF
cdr3_nt: TGTGCCAGCAGTTATTCTGGACAGATGAACACTGAAGCTTTCTTT

j_call: TRBJ2-7
clone_size: -
v_call: TRBV19
d_call: -
cdr3_aa: CASSDTRSYEQYF
cdr3_nt: TGTGCCAGCTCGGACACCCGCTCCTACGAGCAGTACTTC

j_call: TRBJ2-7
clone_size: -
v_call: TRBV7-2
d_call: -
cdr3_aa: CASSLGGGSYEQYF
cdr3_nt: TGTGCCAGCAGCTTAGGGGGAGGATCCTACGAGCAGTACTTC

j_call: TRBJ2-2
clone_size: -
v_call: TRBV30
d_call: -
cdr3_aa: CAWSVGEDTGELFF
cdr3_nt: TGTGCCTGGAGTGTTGGGGAGGACACCGGGGAGCTGTTTTTT

j_call: TRBJ1-1
clone_size: -
v_call: TRBV4-1
d_call: TRBD1
cdr3_aa: CASSQGTGSEAFF
cdr3_nt: TGCGCCAGCAGCCAAGGGACAGGTTCTGAAGCTTTCTTT

j_call: TRBJ1-2
clone_size: -
v_call: TRBV9
d_call: -
cdr3_aa: CASSVDTRGGYTF
cdr3_nt: TGTGCCAGCAGCGTAGACACAAGAGGCGGCTACACCTTC

j_call: TRBJ1-5
clone_size: -
v_call: TRBV6-5
d_call: -
cdr3_aa: CASSYRGAPNQPQHF
cdr3_nt: TGTGCCAGCAGTTACCGGGGGGCACCTAATCAGCCCCAGCATTTT

j_call: TRBJ1-5
clone_size: -
v_call: TRBV10-3
d_call: TRBD1
cdr3_aa: CATTGDGDQPQHF
cdr3_nt: TGTGCCACCACAGGGGATGGGGATCAGCCCCAGCATTTT

j_call: TRBJ2-7
clone_size: once
v_call: TRBV7-6
d_call: -
cdr3_aa: CASSLAAVSYEQYF
cdr3_nt: TGTGCCAGCAGCTTAGCCGCAGTTTCCTACGAGCAGTACTTC

j_call: TRBJ2-2
clone_size: -
v_call: TRBV7-9
d_call: TRBD2
cdr3_aa: CASSASGGQLTGELFF
cdr3_nt: TGTGCCAGCAGCGCTAGCGGGGGGCAACTTACCGGGGAGCTGTTTTTT

j_call: TRBJ2-5
clone_size: -
v_call: TRBV7-9
d_call: -
cdr3_aa: CASSLMGGPGETQYF
cdr3_nt: TGTGCCAGCAGCTTAATGGGGGGGCCTGGAGAGACCCAGTACTTC

j_call: TRBJ2-5
clone_size: -
v_call: TRBV5-1
d_call: TRBD2
cdr3_aa: CASAVAGAKTQYF
cdr3_nt: TGCGCCAGCGCGGTAGCGGGGGCGAAGACCCAGTACTTC

j_call: TRBJ2-3
clone_size: -
v_call: TRBV19
d_call: -
cdr3_aa: CASSIDTIVKQQYF
cdr3_nt: TGTGCCAGTAGTATAGATACTATAGTGAAGCAGCAGTATTTT

j_call: TRBJ1-2
clone_size: -
v_call: TRBV5-6
d_call: -
cdr3_aa: CATSRREVGYTF
cdr3_nt: TGTGCCACCTCACGGAGGGAAGTGGGCTACACCTTC

j_call: TRBJ2-7
clone_size: -
v_call: TRBV7-9
d_call: -
cdr3_aa: CASSFEGPYEQYF
cdr3_nt: TGTGCCAGCAGCTTCGAGGGTCCCTACGAGCAGTACTTC

j_call: TRBJ2-7
clone_size: -
v_call: TRBV7-9
d_call: -
cdr3_aa: CASSSPGSLTYEQYF
cdr3_nt: TGTGCCAGCAGTTCCCCGGGGAGTTTGACCTACGAGCAGTACTTC

j_call: TRBJ2-7
clone_size: -
v_call: TRBV11-1
d_call: TRBD1
cdr3_aa: CASSLGQAISYEQYF
cdr3_nt: TGTGCCAGCAGCTTGGGACAGGCAATCTCCTACGAGCAGTACTTC

j_call: TRBJ1-2
clone_size: -
v_call: TRBV19
d_call: TRBD1
cdr3_aa: CASTDRGPEGYTF
cdr3_nt: TGTGCCAGTACCGACAGGGGCCCCGAAGGCTACACCTTC

j_call: TRBJ2-1
clone_size: once
v_call: TRBV18
d_call: TRBD2
cdr3_aa: CATPAGDTSSYNEQFF
cdr3_nt: TGTGCCACCCCAGCGGGGGACACTTCCTCCTACAATGAGCAGTTCTTC

j_call: TRBJ2-5
clone_size: -
v_call: TRBV11-1
d_call: TRBD1
cdr3_aa: CASSLGMVPGQGPQETQYF
cdr3_nt: TGTGCCAGCAGCTTAGGGATGGTTCCGGGACAGGGGCCCCAAGAGACCCAGTACTTC

j_call: TRBJ1-5
clone_size: -
v_call: TRBV7-8
d_call: -
cdr3_aa: CASSLAYEVWNQPQHF
cdr3_nt: TGTGCCAGCAGCTTAGCGTACGAGGTCTGGAATCAGCCCCAGCATTTT

j_call: TRBJ2-5
clone_size: -
v_call: TRBV2
d_call: TRBD2
cdr3_aa: CASSEPGLAGTQETQYF
cdr3_nt: TGTGCCAGCAGCGAGCCTGGACTAGCGGGAACACAAGAGACCCAGTACTTC

j_call: TRBJ1-1
clone_size: -
v_call: TRBV30
d_call: -
cdr3_aa: CAWSAADTEAFF
cdr3_nt: TGTGCCTGGAGCGCGGCGGACACTGAAGCTTTCTTT

j_call: TRBJ1-2
clone_size: -
v_call: TRBV6-5
d_call: TRBD1
cdr3_aa: CASNRGGFNYGYTF
cdr3_nt: TGTGCCAGCAACAGGGGAGGTTTTAACTATGGCTACACCTTC

j_call: TRBJ2-4
clone_size: -
v_call: TRBV10-3
d_call: -
cdr3_aa: CAISEATGRGGNIQYF
cdr3_nt: TGTGCCATCAGTGAGGCCACAGGGAGGGGAGGGAACATTCAGTACTTC

j_call: TRBJ1-2
clone_size: -
v_call: TRBV5-1
d_call: TRBD1
cdr3_aa: CASSTGQDYGYTF
cdr3_nt: TGCGCCAGCAGCACAGGACAGGACTATGGCTACACCTTC

j_call: TRBJ2-3
clone_size: -
v_call: TRBV18
d_call: -
cdr3_aa: CASSRTGQVTDTQYF
cdr3_nt: TGTGCCAGCTCACGAACCGGCCAGGTCACAGATACGCAGTATTTT

j_call: TRBJ2-3
clone_size: -
v_call: TRBV7-6
d_call: TRBD2
cdr3_aa: CASSRGVTDTQYF
cdr3_nt: TGTGCCAGCAGCCGGGGGGTCACAGATACGCAGTATTTT

j_call: TRBJ1-1
clone_size: -
v_call: TRBV27
d_call: TRBD1
cdr3_aa: CASSFRRTDRGRGTEAFF
cdr3_nt: TGTGCCAGCAGTTTCCGGCGGACCGACAGGGGGCGAGGTACTGAAGCTTTCTTT

j_call: TRBJ1-5
clone_size: -
v_call: TRBV2
d_call: -
cdr3_aa: CASSEDRVSNQPQHF
cdr3_nt: TGTGCCAGCAGTGAAGACAGGGTGAGCAATCAGCCCCAGCATTTT